The 27 T cell receptor beta chains listed next were all sequenced from one sample in a study of long-term antiretroviral therapy in people with HIV. Running of the v3.0 immunoSEQ assay took place at survey level. Sequencing was performed with immunoSEQ multiplex PCR; in TCRdb, only in-frame clones are kept and a portion is missing. Among some 21,000 clones listed, 82% were seen once. Sequences were derived from unsorted PBMCs, sampled at the start of antiretroviral therapy. These TCRs come from a man aged 45-65 years with HIV.

J is TRBJ1-2 and V is TRBV21-1. TRBV21-1 is a recognized pseudogene. The length of the CDR3 is 15 residues. The CDR3 coding sequence is TGTGCCACCGTCCGACTTACAGGGAGAAGCGGGGGCTACACCTTC. This sequence encodes CATVRLTGRSGGYTF.

This chain links TRBV28 with TRBJ2-7, with 9 bases matching TRBD1. The CDR3 is 13 amino acids. Germline CDR1 and CDR2: MDHEN and SYDVKM. The trim removed 5 bases at V and 5 bases at J, leaving 4 bases unmatched. The CDR3 DNA is TGTGCCAGCAGTAGACAGGGGGGCCACGAGCAGTACTTC. Translated: CASSRQGGHEQYF.

This clone came up once. The rearrangement links TRBV5-8 to TRBJ2-7; D may be TRBD2 (5 bases). The V gene lost 4 bases and the J gene lost 3 bases, with 11 bases spanning the gap. The CDR3 is 13 residues long. Germline V gives CDR1 SGHTS, CDR2 YDEGEE. The CDR3 loop reads CASSRPGNYEQYF. The DNA for the CDR3 is TGTGCCAGCAGCCGCCCGGGGAACTACGAGCAGTACTTC.

V and J are TRBV5-4 and TRBJ2-1; TRBD2 aligns across 10 bases. The CDR3 is 15 amino acids. V trimming: 7 bases; J trimming: 6 bases; junction bases outside the gene matches: 10. Germline loops: CDR1 SGHNT, CDR2 YYREEE (reference sequence). In nucleotides, the CDR3 is TGTGCCAGCCCCGCTGGGCTAGCGGGAGCCAATGAGCAGTTCTTC. Translating it yields CASPAGLAGANEQFF.

This chain connects TRBV14 to TRBJ2-7; TRBD1 might be the D (6 bases). CDR1 is SGHDN, CDR2 FVKESK, per germline. The CDR3 sequence is 15 residues long. Trimming shortened V by 1 base and J by 2 bases, and 12 bases separated the two germline ends. In DNA, the CDR3 is TGTGCCAGCAGCCAAGTTGCAGGGGCCCCCTACGAGCAGTACTTC. Translated: CASSQVAGAPYEQYF.

In this sample, this clone turned up a few times. The chain uses TRBV9 and TRBJ2-2; possibly TRBD1 or TRBD2 for D (6 bases each). Germline V gene sequence: CDR1 SGDLS, CDR2 YYNGEE. V was clipped by 3 bases and J by 8 bases, with 14 bases between them. CDR3 length: 14 residues. The CDR3 DNA reads TGTGCCAGCAGCGCCGAGGGGGGTCGGGGGGAGCTGTTTTTT. This gives the protein CASSAEGGRGELFF.

The CDR3 protein is CAWSVSAAGTEAFF. CDR3 DNA sequence: TGTGCCTGGAGTGTAAGTGCGGCAGGCACTGAAGCTTTCTTT. The J gene is TRBJ1-1, the V gene TRBV30; D is undetermined. V was cut by 0 bases and J by 4 bases, with 12 bases left in between. The germline gives CDR1 GTSNPN, CDR2 SVGIG (reference sequence). The CDR3 runs 14 residues.

The rearrangement joins TRBV30 to TRBJ2-3; either TRBD1 or TRBD2 may supply D (5 bases each). Germline V lookup: CDR1 GTSNPN, CDR2 SVGIG (reference sequence). The CDR3 runs 13 residues. The CDR3 region is CARDVASTDTQYF. The CDR3 region has the DNA TGTGCAAGGGACGTCGCTAGCACAGATACGCAGTATTTT. The complete variable domain, with remaining parts taken from reference TRBV30 and TRBJ2-3, reads SQTIHQWPATLVQPVGSPLSLECTVEGTSNPNLYWYRQAAGRGLQLLFYSVGIGQISSEVPQNLSASRPQDRQFILSSKKLLLSDSGFYLCARDVASTDTQYFGPGTRLTVL.

Written as DNA, the CDR3 is TGTGCCAACAGGGGCCCCTACTCTGGAAACACCATATATTTT. This encodes CANRGPYSGNTIYF. The chain uses TRBV2 and TRBJ1-3; 7 bases line up with TRBD1. The CDR3 is made up of 14 amino acids. Germline lookup yields CDR1 SNHLY and CDR2 FYNNEI. After removal of 10 bases from V and 0 bases from J, the junction contained 6 bases not matched to a gene.

This chain links TRBV27 with TRBJ1-6, with 9 bases lining up with TRBD1. This CDR3 region has 16 residues. Germline CDR1 is MNHEY and CDR2 is SMNVEV (reference sequence). With V trimmed by 4 bases and J by 4 bases, 5 bases remained unmatched. The DNA of the CDR3 is TGTGCCAGCAGTTCCCTGACAGGGGGGTATAATTCACCCCTCCACTTT. Protein product: CASSSLTGGYNSPLHF.

V is TRBV12-5 and J is TRBJ2-3, with TRBD1 matching over 9 bases. CDR3 length: 14 amino acids. V shed 4 bases, J shed 3 bases, and the junction held 2 bases outside the gene matches. Germline CDR1 reads LGHNT; CDR2 reads FRNRAP. The chain's CDR3 is CASGSGQGTDTQYF. The CDR3 DNA reads TGTGCTAGTGGTTCCGGACAGGGGACAGATACGCAGTATTTT.

V and J are TRBV15 and TRBJ1-1; D is uncertain. The V end was cut by 0 bases, the J end by 11 bases, with 16 bases between. The CDR3 loop spans 14 amino acids. The germline V gene encodes CDR1 LNHNV and CDR2 YYDKDF (reference sequence). Here the CDR3 reads CATSRDRTTNCAFF. CDR3 sequence (DNA): TGTGCCACCAGCAGAGATAGGACTACGAACTGCGCTTTCTTT.

The chain uses TRBV5-4 and TRBJ1-2, with a possible D match to TRBD1 (5 bases). CDR3 length equals 14 residues. CDR1 and CDR2 from the germline V gene are SGHNT and YYREEE (reference sequence). V was pared by 4 bases and J by 3 bases, with 13 bases between. CDR3 sequence reads: CASSPGRSDYGYTF. CDR3 DNA: TGTGCCAGCAGCCCGGGACGGTCGGACTATGGCTACACCTTC.

The chain joins TRBV30 to TRBJ2-7; 9 nucleotides line up with TRBD2. Germline V gene data show CDR1 as GTSNPN and CDR2 as SVGIG (reference sequence). The length of the CDR3 is 14 residues. The V and J ends lost 2 bases and 2 bases, in that order; junction bases with no gene match: 4. The CDR3 region is CAWSSTSGAYEQYF. The DNA for the CDR3 is TGTGCCTGGAGTTCGACTAGCGGCGCCTACGAGCAGTACTTC.

The V call is TRBV7-2, the J call TRBJ1-1; D not certain. The CDR3 spans 14 residues. Germline CDR1 SGHTA, CDR2 FQGNSA. V was clipped by 3 bases and J by 4 bases, with 12 bases between them. Here the CDR3 DNA reads TGTGCCAGCAGCTTGCCGTATCGCGGCACTGAAGCTTTCTTT. It translates to CASSLPYRGTEAFF.

CDR3 coding DNA: TGTGCCAGCAGCTTAATCGAGACAGGGGATCGAACTGAAGCTTTCTTT. This translates into CASSLIETGDRTEAFF. The V gene is TRBV11-2, the J gene TRBJ1-1, with TRBD1 matching 8 bases. Unmatched junction bases numbered 10, after V lost 2 bases and J lost 5 bases. This CDR3 is 16 amino acids long. Per the germline V gene, CDR1 is SGHAT and CDR2 is FQNNGV.

J is TRBJ1-2 and V is TRBV10-1; D unclear. Germline loops: CDR1 WNHNN, CDR2 SYGVQD (reference sequence). The CDR3 is 13 residues long. The V end was cut by 2 bases, the J end by 3 bases, with 7 bases between. In nucleotides, the CDR3 is TGCGCCAGCAGTGAGCGCTTGGACTATGGCTACACCTTC. Its translation: CASSERLDYGYTF.

This clone was seen only once. The J gene is TRBJ1-6, the V gene TRBV10-3; TRBD1 is a possible D gene (5 bases). Per the germline V gene, CDR1 is ENHRY and CDR2 is SYGVKD. CDR3 length: 14 residues. Trimming removed 2 bases at V and 4 bases at J, with 6 bases between. The CDR3 here is CAISEGGYNSPLHF. The CDR3 DNA sequence: TGTGCCATCAGTGAGGGGGGGTATAATTCACCCCTCCACTTT.

The J gene is TRBJ2-1, the V gene TRBV6-5, with 10 bases fitting TRBD1. The CDR3 runs to 14 residues. Germline assignment: CDR1 MNHEY and CDR2 SVGAGI. J lost 7 bases, V lost 6 bases, and 6 bases had no gene match. CDR3 bases: TGTGCCAGCAGGGGACAGGGGTGGCAAAATGAGCAGTTCTTC. Residues: CASRGQGWQNEQFF.

This clone has only one observation. This chain uses TRBV9 with TRBJ1-2; no clear D gene. Germline values: CDR1 SGDLS, CDR2 YYNGEE. Trimming removed 0 bases at V and 4 bases at J, with 10 bases between. This CDR3 is built from 14 residues. As DNA, the CDR3 is TGTGCCAGCAGCGTAGCTACGGACCCCTATGGCTACACCTTC. It yields the protein CASSVATDPYGYTF.

The V and J genes are TRBV13 and TRBJ2-6; the match to TRBD1 covers 8 bases. This CDR3 spans 18 amino acids. V lost 5 bases, J lost 0 bases, and 9 bases stayed unmatched. Germline-derived CDR1 and CDR2 are PRHDT and FYEKMQ (reference sequence). The CDR3 sequence is CASSARQGRTSGANVLTF. The CDR3 coding sequence is TGTGCCAGCAGCGCCAGACAGGGGAGAACCTCTGGGGCCAACGTCCTGACTTTC.

CDR3 sequence: CASGPFRGTNTEAFF. In nucleotides, the CDR3 is TGTGCCAGCGGACCGTTTAGAGGGACGAACACTGAAGCTTTCTTT. This chain links TRBV9 with TRBJ1-1, with D perhaps matching TRBD1 (5 bases). Germline CDR1 reads SGDLS; CDR2 reads YYNGEE. The V and J ends lost 7 bases and 1 base respectively, with 17 bases between them. The CDR3 contains 15 residues.

The CDR3 sequence is CASSPSTGARGYGYTF. The CDR3 coding sequence is TGTGCCAGCAGCCCCTCTACGGGGGCGCGGGGCTATGGCTACACCTTC. The J gene is TRBJ1-2, the V gene TRBV7-9; tentative D call: TRBD1 (6 bases). The CDR3 totals 16 residues. Germline V CDR1 and CDR2: SEHNR, FQNEAQ (reference sequence). Between the trimmed V and J ends, which lost 5 bases and 4 bases, there was a span of 20 bases.

This clone has a handful of counts. The chain combines TRBV10-1 with TRBJ1-6; tentative D call: TRBD1 (5 bases). The V gene lost 3 bases and the J gene lost 4 bases, with 7 bases spanning the gap. The CDR3 sequence is 14 residues long. The germline gives CDR1 WNHNN, CDR2 SYGVQD (reference sequence). CDR3 amino acids: CASSEQAYNSPLHF. In nucleotides, the CDR3 is TGCGCCAGCAGTGAACAGGCGTATAATTCACCCCTCCACTTT.

The J gene is TRBJ2-4, the V gene TRBV27, with a tentative D call TRBD2 (7 bases). The CDR3 length is 13 residues. Trimming cost V 8 bases and J 9 bases, with 17 bases left between them. The germline gives CDR1 MNHEY, CDR2 SMNVEV (reference sequence). CDR3 amino acids: CASGGGLFGIQYF. The DNA for the CDR3 is TGTGCCAGCGGGGGGGGGCTTTTCGGCATTCAGTACTTC.

The chain is built from TRBV2 and TRBJ1-3, with D uncertain. Germline-derived CDR1 and CDR2 are SNHLY and FYNNEI. The CDR3 runs 13 residues. Trimming took 5 bases from V and 0 from J, leaving 5 bases between them. The CDR3 DNA reads TGTGCCAGCAGTAACTACTCTGGAAACACCATATATTTT. It is translated as CASSNYSGNTIYF.

The gene calls are TRBV7-3 and TRBJ2-7, with TRBD1 identical over 9 bases. J gave up 0 bases and V 3 bases, and 6 bases lay outside the gene matches. Germline V gene data show CDR1 as SGHTA and CDR2 as FQGTGA. The CDR3 consists of 16 residues. Written as DNA, the CDR3 is TGTGCCAGCAGCTTCAGCGGACAGGGGAGCTCCTACGAGCAGTACTTC. This gives the protein CASSFSGQGSSYEQYF. Combining the CDR3 with reference TRBV7-3 and TRBJ2-7 gives the whole variable domain GAGVSQTPSNKVTEKGKYVELRCDPISGHTALYWYRQSLGQGPEFLIYFQGTGAADDSGLPNDRFFAVRPEGSVSTLKIQRTERGDSAVYLCASSFSGQGSSYEQYFGPGTRLTVT.